This T cell receptor (beta chain) originates from a study of metastatic and nonmetastatic thyroid tumors (dated by TCRdb to 2020 to 2022). Background for the entire study: Repertoires were compared across peripheral blood and tumor or nodule tissue samples from malignant and benign thyroid patients.

From the cysteine up to the phenylalanine, the CDR3 has a length of 14 residues. This entry keeps only the CDR3 DNA: 42 bases, framed from base 1. Reading the germline V gene gives CDR1 LGHNT and CDR2 FRNRAP. Note on this clone: Its recognized antigen is unknown. The junction departs from the called germline gene at one end, perhaps through a read error.

Library preparation was by PCR. Sequencing was carried out with an Illumina HiSeq 4000. High-throughput sequencing was used to profile the TCR beta-chain CDR3 region of every patient. The paper's data handling went like this. CDR3 differences across clinicopathological groups were used to build a classifier for discriminating distant-metastatic papillary thyroid cancer patients. Repertoire diversity was assessed with the Shannon index, and tumor-blood repertoire similarity with the Morisita-Horn index. The raw public data were reprocessed by TCRdb itself: fastp quality trimming at Q25, MiXCR clonotype calling, in-frame beta chains only. These V and J calls are TCRdb output, not the study's own analysis. The sample records around 18,000 clones, around 13% of which are singletons. In total, the top ten clones hold about 30% of the sample. No treatment had been received by any patient before thyroid surgery. Using T-cell receptor beta sequencing, the researchers looked back retrospectively at clinical samples from patients, gathered between about 2012 and 2018.

Overall results and qualifications from the work: TCR beta diversity was reported as significantly higher in malignant tumors than in benign nodules, in both blood and tumor samples.

The receptor's source is a female donor with papillary thyroid cancer or a benign thyroid nodule (not recorded which). Some clones in this sample may be carry-over from other donors' samples. Sequences were obtained from blood. Recombination linked TRBV12-5 to TRBJ1-5; tentative D gene TRBD1, with 5 bases matching. The CDR3 sequence is CASVLGGGVQPQHF. The DNA is as follows: TGTGCTAGTGTTTTGGGGGGAGGCGTTCAGCCCCAGCATTTT.